The source of this T cell receptor (beta chain) is a study of cytomegalovirus exposure and HLA in healthy donors (dated by TCRdb to about 2017). For the wider study: According to a later analysis, one platform produced both the 110 or so validation repertoires and the 670 or so repertoires of the first cohort. The study aimed to test whether signatures of past pathogen exposure could be identified by cataloging public T cell receptors. A separate validation cohort of over a hundred different subjects was used in addition to the roughly 700-subject first cohort. To predict cytomegalovirus infection status, the study combined high-throughput TCR immunosequencing, statistical association of individual TCRs with disease status, and machine learning.

Points the paper makes about the study in general: The authors suggested that the approach could potentially be generalized to other disease states and immunological phenotypes. A total of 164 TCR beta chains were listed by the study as associated with cytomegalovirus. In vitro tests confirmed that a few of the cytomegalovirus-associated TCR beta chains recognize cytomegalovirus antigens. Most TCR sequences were observed very rarely across donors, whereas some public TCRs were present in many individuals. Cytomegalovirus status was reported to be diagnosed by the classifier with high specificity and sensitivity in both the original and validation cohorts. Subsequent analysis determined that TCRs grouped into clusters in the first cohort also showed a tendency toward co-occurrence across the roughly 130 validation repertoires, and 90% to 95% of cluster scores exceeded 0. A later analysis lacked HLA typing for the validation cohort, so it scored co-occurrence in that cohort across all 110 or so repertoires.

Separate from the approximately 730-subject first cohort, the validation cohort of 90 to 150 subjects was the group to which the donors belonged. The CDR1 and CDR2 encoded by the germline V gene are MNHNS and SASEGT. The CDR3 spans 13 residues, from the cysteine through the phenylalanine. Of the read, only the CDR3 DNA is kept; its 39 bases are in frame from base 1. Cut back by 6 bases and 4 bases, the V and J ends lie 12 bases apart. Details on this clone: Its antigen has not been determined. Base qualities are not provided; no much larger clone lies one nucleotide away.

Library preparation employed the immunoSEQ multiplex PCR assay. In the original analysis: To diagnose cytomegalovirus status from the catalog of TCR beta chain sequences, a statistical classification framework was built. Not all clones reach the TCRdb copy of this immuneACCESS table, which keeps in-frame sequences only. Checked studies attribute under half of the gap to unresolved V genes and leave the rest unexplained. The V and J calls and clone size come from that table; D and trimming were worked out from the DNA. For this sample there are a few hundred thousand clones; 90% appear just once. Approximately 0.34% of the sample comes from the top ten.

The sequenced material came from PBMCs. This TCR was recovered from a woman between 18 and 30 years old in good health and CMV-seronegative. Recombination linked TRBV6-1 to TRBJ1-2; the D gene assignment is ambiguous. The CDR3 here reads CASRGEEIYGYTF. Read as DNA, the sequence is TGTGCCAGCAGAGGTGAGGAGATCTATGGCTACACCTTC.